This T cell receptor (beta chain) comes out of a study of a mutant IDH1 vaccine in newly diagnosed glioma. Study at large: The study started vaccination 4-6 weeks after radiotherapy alone, or with temozolomide cycles. Treated individuals were roughly 62% male and roughly 40% female, averaging about 40 years of age.

CDR1 and CDR2 from the germline V gene are SGDLS and YYNGEE. The V end lost 0 bases, the J end lost 1 base, and 7 bases lay between the germline ends. This CDR3 region has 14 residues. Time point described: week 35, safety follow-up. The study gave 300 ug of mutant IDH1 20-mer peptide per vaccine dose, with topical imiquimod. The study gave patients eight vaccinations in weeks 1, 3, 5, 7, 11, 15, 19, 23. Measured with immunoSEQ multiplex PCR; TCRdb has only the in-frame clones, and not every one. The data show about 68,000 clones, with approximately 84% seen just once and about an eighth held by the top ten. To note about this clone: Its antigen is unknown.

Sequencing used PBMCs, obtained from a glioma patient whose treatment included an IDH1 peptide vaccine. The V gene is TRBV9, the J gene TRBJ1-1; D is uncertain. The source is a man aged 18 to 30 with glioma. The CDR3 DNA follows: TGTGCCAGCAGCGTAGACGGGGAGAACACTGAAGCTTTCTTT. This sequence encodes CASSVDGENTEAFF.